This TCR beta chain was recovered during a study of cytotoxic CD8 clonotypes in ibrutinib-treated CLL. V was pared by 6 bases and J by 6 bases, with 15 bases between. CDR3 length equals 14 residues. In germline, CDR1 is ENHRY, CDR2 SYGVKD. Method: immunoSEQ multiplex PCR; TCRdb's copy keeps in-frame clones and lacks some. The table records about 130,000 clones, roughly three quarters of them present only once. This clone was seen only a few times. This rearrangement joins TRBV10-3 to TRBJ2-1; D is unresolved. The sequencing here drew on PBMCs, taken after 12 months of ibrutinib treatment. The TCR sequence derives from a human donor with chronic lymphocytic leukemia. CDR3: CAIRPGPLTNEQFF. CDR3 nucleotides: TGTGCCATCAGACCCGGGCCCCTCACCAATGAGCAGTTCTTC.